Listed below are T cell receptor beta chains from one sample, sequenced in a study of cytomegalovirus exposure and HLA in healthy donors. Profiling relied on immunoSEQ multiplex PCR, and the TCRdb table lists in-frame clones only, not all of them. Of fewer than 200,000 clones listed, around 80% are singletons. The sequencing sample was made of PBMCs. These receptor sequences come from a woman aged 45 to 65 in good health and CMV-seropositive. Each CDR3 is given with its conserved first and last residue.

TRBV28	TRBJ2-5	CASSPGDLQETQYF
TRBV5-1	.	CASSMGSPYEQYF
TRBV30	TRBJ1-1	CAWRSGGANTEAFF
TRBV6-5	TRBJ1-1	CANLNLYRNTEAFF
TRBV15	TRBJ2-1	CATSRGGTRGEQFF
TRBV2	TRBJ1-5	CASSDQDFFSNQPQHF
TRBV6-5	TRBJ2-3	CASSFGGLGTDTQYF
TRBV7-9	TRBJ2-3	CSSSPNVGADRSDTQYF
TRBV4-3	TRBJ2-2	CASSRYSRGPPTGELFF
TRBV28	TRBJ2-7	CASSLEGQGLYEQYF
TRBV19	TRBJ1-5	CASSTSFQGFSNQPQHF
TRBV7-2	TRBJ1-2	CASSLRLEGWGYTF
TRBV7-6	TRBJ2-1	CASSLIRLAGNEQFF
TRBV5-1	TRBJ1-1	CASRGSRGRGTEAFF
TRBV29-1	TRBJ2-7	CSVTGQGSPYEQYF
TRBV4-3	TRBJ2-2	CASSQVLGQGVTGELFF
TRBV30	TRBJ1-1	CAWSEGAWGMNTEAFF
TRBV4-2	TRBJ2-5	CASSQDGTTKETQYF
TRBV5-8	TRBJ2-3	CASSTGAGGQDTQYF
TRBV7-2	TRBJ1-5	CASSPGGYSNQPQHF
TRBV2	TRBJ1-4	CASSEWGGNRPNEKLFF
TRBV7-9	TRBJ2-3	CASSLAELGAFAQYF
TRBV5-1	TRBJ2-7	CASSLSGAASYEQYF
TRBV5-1	TRBJ2-5	CASSLGLRTAQETQYF
TRBV6-5	TRBJ1-3	CASSYSGRDSGNTIYF
TRBV11-2	TRBJ2-1	CASSLDPRGTSYNEQFF
TRBV7-2	TRBJ1-5	CASSSSAGRTHF
TRBV29-1	TRBJ2-7	CSVGKSGATYEQYF
TRBV5-1	TRBJ2-7	CASSSGLPSDEQYF
TRBV7-9	TRBJ1-1	CSSSAGTGPEAFF
TRBV6-5	TRBJ1-2	CASRDREAPYGYTF
TRBV5-6	TRBJ2-3	CASSHLAQRPDTQYF
TRBV4-1	TRBJ1-1	CASSPRDFPEAFF
TRBV19	TRBJ2-1	CASSINRVGEGEQFF
TRBV7-8	TRBJ1-1	CASSLAGQGGTEAFF
TRBV7-8	TRBJ2-6	CASSSYLSRGANVLTF
TRBV7-3	TRBJ2-7	CASSWGTGGHYEQYF
TRBV10-3	TRBJ1-5	CAISESKGGNQPQHF
TRBV6-5	TRBJ1-6	CASSRDRGNSPLHF
TRBV18	TRBJ1-2	CASSPDTPYGYTF
TRBV29-1	TRBJ2-3	CSVYGGPTDTQYF
TRBV29-1	TRBJ1-2	CSVPDSDDGYTF
TRBV18	TRBJ2-2	CASSPVPWAPNTGELFF
TRBV2	TRBJ1-2	CASKDSGFRGYTF
TRBV18	TRBJ1-2	CASSPGLTGTYGYTF
TRBV15	TRBJ1-5	CATSRDVRKDQPQHF
TRBV7-8	TRBJ2-7	CASSLGGTPLYEQYF